Below are 32 T cell receptor beta chains sequenced from a single sample in a study of human T cells and chemical hapten exposure. As to time point: patch test 1, 2 weeks after DPC sensitization. Treatment of the sample: therapeutic diphenylcyclopropenone sensitization with weekly scalp DPC. MiXCR, run by TCRdb on the RACE reads, gives a single entry per CDR3 protein. The table has around 380,000 distinct CDR3 sequences, approximately 4.4% seen once. The sample in question was whole blood, obtained in connection with sensitization to the hapten diphenylcyclopropenone (DPC). All receptors derive from a woman in her forties or fifties with alopecia areata. Some clones in this sample may be carry-over from other donors' samples.

This clonotype was seen at least ten times. The chain couples TRBV20-1 to TRBJ1-3; no reliable D call. V was clipped by 3 bases and J by 2 bases, with 8 bases between them. This CDR3 spans 13 amino acids. Per germline, CDR1 DFQATT and CDR2 SNEGSKA (reference sequence). The CDR3 bases are TGCAGTGCTAGCAGGCAGGCTGGAAACACCATATATTTT. This encodes CSASRQAGNTIYF.

This clonotype was counted many times. The V gene is TRBV12-3 or TRBV12-4, the J gene TRBJ1-1, with D possibly being TRBD1 (6 bases). This CDR3 has 13 residues. Trimming cost V 3 bases and J 3 bases, with 8 bases left between them. The CDR3 reads CASSFAGDTEAFF. DNA for the CDR3: TGTGCCAGCAGTTTTGCAGGGGACACTGAAGCTTTCTTT.

There are many counts of this clonotype. V is TRBV3-1 and J is TRBJ1-6; 10 positions match TRBD1. Germline V gene data show CDR1 as LGHDT and CDR2 as YNNKEL (reference sequence). There are 15 residues in the CDR3. The trim removed 1 base at V and 9 bases at J, leaving 3 bases unmatched. CDR3 DNA sequence: TGTGCCAGCAGCCAAGGACAGGGGGCAGGTTCACCCCTCCACTTT. It is translated as CASSQGQGAGSPLHF.

In this sample, this clonotype turned up many times. This chain uses TRBV18 with TRBJ2-5; tentative D call: TRBD1 (5 bases). Germline V gene sequence: CDR1 KGHSH, CDR2 LQKENI. V was clipped by 1 base and J by 5 bases, with 8 bases between them. The CDR3 is 13 residues long. CDR3 protein: CASSPLRGETQYF. CDR3 nucleotides: TGTGCCAGCTCACCACTTAGGGGTGAGACCCAGTACTTC. The full variable domain, its missing parts supplied by reference TRBV18 and TRBJ2-5, is NAGVMQNPRHLVRRRGQEARLRCSPMKGHSHVYWYRQLPEEGLKFMVYLQKENIIDESGMPKERFSAEFPKEGPSILRIQQVVRGDSAAYFCASSPLRGETQYFGPGTRLLVL.

This clonotype was observed a handful of times. The J gene is TRBJ1-2, the V gene TRBV11-2, with no clear D. In germline, CDR1 is SGHAT, CDR2 FQNNGV. This CDR3 region has 13 residues. V lost 1 base to trimming and J lost 8 bases, with 11 bases between them. CDR3 sequence (DNA): TGTGCCAGCAGCTTAGTGGGCCAGTCGGGCTACACCTTC. It translates to CASSLVGQSGYTF.

This clonotype was observed many times. The chain combines TRBV29-1 with TRBJ2-5; D ambiguous. The V and J ends lost 2 bases and 2 bases respectively, with 18 bases between them. The germline CDR1 and CDR2 sequences are SQVTM and ANQGSEA. The CDR3 loop spans 16 amino acids. The CDR3 DNA sequence: TGCAGCGTTGAATCTGATCCGGGCTCTCCGCAAGAGACCCAGTACTTC. It translates to CSVESDPGSPQETQYF.

The chain has TRBV20-1 and TRBJ2-7; 8 bases map to TRBD1. Germline-derived CDR1 and CDR2 are DFQATT and SNEGSKA (reference sequence). The V gene end was trimmed by 1 base and the J gene end by 4 bases; junction bases not matched to a gene: 9. CDR3 length: 15 residues. CDR3 bases: TGCAGTGCTAGAGTGTTGGTGACAGGGGATTACGAGCAGTACTTC. This translates into CSARVLVTGDYEQYF.

This clonotype was detected ten times or more. V is TRBV3-1 and J is TRBJ2-3; unclear D gene. The germline gives CDR1 LGHDT, CDR2 YNNKEL (reference sequence). This CDR3 is built from 13 residues. Trimming stripped 8 bases from V and 6 bases from J, with 15 bases between. The CDR3 here is CASGSVSLDTQYF. In DNA form, the CDR3 reads TGTGCCAGCGGTAGTGTCTCCCTGGATACGCAGTATTTT.

This clonotype was seen at least ten times. V is TRBV7-9 and J is TRBJ2-3, with a weak D call TRBD1 (5 bases). V dropped 0 bases and J dropped 7 bases, with 11 bases sitting between them. Germline CDR1 reads SEHNR; CDR2 reads FQNEAQ (reference sequence). CDR3 size: 14 residues. The CDR3 DNA reads as TGTGCCAGCAGCTTAGCAAGGGGCATTAATACGCAGTATTTT. It yields the protein CASSLARGINTQYF.

This clonotype was seen a handful of times. This chain links TRBV2 with TRBJ2-3; D remains unclear. V lost 3 bases to trimming and J lost 3 bases, with 4 bases between them. Germline CDR1 SNHLY, CDR2 FYNNEI. This CDR3 has 12 residues. This CDR3 is CASSDTTDTQYF. The DNA for the CDR3 is TGTGCCAGCAGTGATACTACAGATACGCAGTATTTT. Looking up the rest from reference TRBV2 and TRBJ2-3 gives the full variable domain: EPEVTQTPSHQVTQMGQEVILRCVPISNHLYFYWYRQILGQKVEFLVSFYNNEISEKSEIFDDQFSVERPDGSNFTLKIRSTKLEDSAMYFCASSDTTDTQYFGPGTRLTVL.

The rearrangement uses TRBV25-1 and TRBJ2-1; 7 bases match TRBD1. The CDR3 runs to 15 residues. The V segment lost 6 bases and the J segment 4 bases; nucleotides outside the gene matches: 9. Per the germline V gene, CDR1 is MGHDK and CDR2 is SYGVNS. The CDR3 protein is CASSDRDGPYNEQFF. Here the CDR3 DNA reads TGTGCCAGCAGCGACAGGGACGGGCCTTACAATGAGCAGTTCTTC.

This clonotype was detected a few times. This sequence joins TRBV12-3 or TRBV12-4 and TRBJ2-1, with TRBD1 identical over 7 bases. Losses at the gene ends were 6 bases for V and 3 bases for J; bases not matched to a gene: 8. The CDR3 contains 15 residues. CDR3 nucleotide sequence: TGTGCCAGCAGATACCGACAGGGAATCTACAATGAGCAGTTCTTC. Translating gives CASRYRQGIYNEQFF.

DNA for the CDR3: TGTGCCAGCAGCTCCCCGGACGGGAAAGGGGGCTACACCTTC. This gives the protein CASSSPDGKGGYTF. V and J are TRBV6-6 and TRBJ1-2; D not resolved. Trimming pared 6 bases from V and 8 bases from J, leaving 19 bases between. CDR3 length: 14 amino acids. The germline V gene has CDR1 MNHNY and CDR2 SVGAGI (reference sequence).

In its sample, this clonotype was seen many times. The chain recombines TRBV6-5 with TRBJ1-2; D not certain. V dropped 10 bases and J dropped 1 base, with 10 bases sitting between them. Germline V CDR1 and CDR2: MNHEY, SVGAGI. The CDR3 is made up of 12 amino acids. The CDR3 nucleotides read TGTGCCACCCGCGGGGTTAACTATGGCTACACCTTC. Translated, it gives CATRGVNYGYTF.

This clonotype came up many times. The CDR3: CASSSTVEGYTF. The CDR3 coding sequence is TGTGCCAGCAGTTCGACGGTGGAGGGCTACACCTTC. The chain has TRBV6-5 and TRBJ1-2; D not resolved. CDR3 length equals 12 residues. Germline assignment: CDR1 MNHEY and CDR2 SVGAGI. V was clipped by 4 bases and J by 8 bases, with 11 bases between them.

The table lists this clonotype with many counts. The chain recombines TRBV10-2 with TRBJ2-3, with TRBD1 matching over 7 bases. V gave up 6 bases and J gave up 4 bases; unmatched junction bases: 7. This CDR3 spans 14 amino acids. Germline V lookup: CDR1 WSHSY, CDR2 SAAADI. Here the CDR3 reads CASRTTGRSDTQYF. The CDR3 nucleotides read TGCGCCAGCAGGACGACAGGGCGTTCAGATACGCAGTATTTT.

The gene calls are TRBV28 and TRBJ1-2, with D unclear. This CDR3 is built from 12 residues. The V gene's germline CDR1 is MDHEN and CDR2 SYDVKM. V lost 5 bases to trimming and J lost 4 bases, with 8 bases between them. The DNA for the CDR3 is TGTGCCAGCAGTCCGCGTGGCTATGGCTACACCTTC. Residues: CASSPRGYGYTF.

The sample holds a few counts of this clonotype. V is TRBV30 and J is TRBJ2-7; D ambiguous. Per the germline V gene, CDR1 is GTSNPN and CDR2 is SVGIG (reference sequence). The CDR3 has 12 residues. V was pared by 2 bases and J by 3 bases, with 8 bases between. The CDR3 DNA sequence: TGTGCCTGGAGTCTGCCCTTCTACGAGCAGTACTTC. Its protein product is CAWSLPFYEQYF.

This clonotype was found many times. The rearrangement joins TRBV7-9 to TRBJ2-3, with D unresolved. The CDR3 loop spans 13 amino acids. V lost 3 bases, J lost 3 bases, and 7 bases lay in between. Germline V gene data show CDR1 as SEHNR and CDR2 as FQNEAQ (reference sequence). The CDR3 DNA follows: TGTGCCAGCAGCTTTCATACGACAGATACGCAGTATTTT. Translating gives CASSFHTTDTQYF.

The chain is built from TRBV20-1 and TRBJ1-1; the D is unclear. The length of the CDR3 is 15 residues. The ends were cut back, 3 bases at V and 3 bases at J, with 17 bases in the middle. Germline V gives CDR1 DFQATT, CDR2 SNEGSKA (reference sequence). The CDR3 spells CSARSVFSGYTEAFF. CDR3 sequence (DNA): TGCAGTGCTAGGTCGGTGTTTTCGGGATACACTGAAGCTTTCTTT.

About this clonotype: This may arise from a read error, as a much more abundant clone is one base away. The J gene is TRBJ2-3, the V gene TRBV4-3; no reliable D call. V was pared by 0 bases and J by 10 bases, with 17 bases between. The CDR3 covers 15 residues. The germline CDR1 and CDR2 sequences are LGHNA and YSLEER. CDR3 amino acids: CASSQDLNPLDSQYF. CDR3 nucleotides: TGCGCCAGCAGCCAAGATCTAAACCCTCTGGATTCGCAGTATTTT.

The rearrangement uses TRBV4-3 and TRBJ2-1, with TRBD2 identical over 10 bases. CDR1 and CDR2 (germline): LGHNA, YSLEER. Trimming removed 0 bases from V and 8 bases from J; junction bases left unmatched: 10. The CDR3 contains 17 residues. This chain's CDR3 is CASSQDPAGGPRDEQFF. CDR3 coding DNA: TGCGCCAGCAGCCAAGATCCAGCGGGAGGGCCCCGGGATGAGCAGTTCTTC.

The chain recombines TRBV29-1 with TRBJ1-2; D is uncertain. The CDR3 has 13 amino acids. Trimming took off 4 bases at V and 0 bases at J, with 9 bases between the two ends. Per the germline V gene, CDR1 is SQVTM and CDR2 is ANQGSEA. The CDR3 spells CSVVTAPNYGYTF. DNA of the CDR3: TGCAGCGTTGTAACAGCACCTAACTATGGCTACACCTTC.

The chain recombines TRBV6-1 with TRBJ2-1, with 7 bases lining up with TRBD2. CDR1 MNHNS and CDR2 SASEGT come from the germline V gene. There are 15 residues in the CDR3. The trim removed 6 bases at V and 7 bases at J, leaving 12 bases unmatched. CDR3 sequence reads: CASRKGLSAINEQFF. Written as DNA, the CDR3 is TGTGCCAGCAGGAAGGGACTAAGCGCTATTAATGAGCAGTTCTTC.

This clonotype was seen at least ten times. V usage is TRBV10-3 and J usage is TRBJ1-1, with TRBD1 as a possible D gene (5 bases). Germline-derived CDR1 and CDR2 are ENHRY and SYGVKD. The CDR3 loop spans 13 amino acids. Trimming took off 8 bases at V and 0 bases at J, with 10 bases between the two ends. CDR3 residues: CAIGASMNTEAFF. CDR3 sequence (DNA): TGTGCCATCGGGGCCTCTATGAACACTGAAGCTTTCTTT.

Here the CDR3 DNA reads TGTGCCAGCAGCCCTCTCGGGCAGTGGAATCAGCCCCAGCATTTT. This gives the protein CASSPLGQWNQPQHF. V is TRBV12-3 or TRBV12-4 and J is TRBJ1-5, with no clear D. CDR3 size: 15 residues. The V gene lost 6 bases and the J gene lost 4 bases, with 16 bases spanning the gap.

This clonotype was seen at least ten times. The chain recombines TRBV29-1 with TRBJ2-2; 7 bases line up with TRBD2. Germline loops: CDR1 SQVTM, CDR2 ANQGSEA. V was pared by 3 bases and J by 4 bases, with 8 bases of the junction left unmatched. This CDR3 comprises 15 residues. The DNA for the CDR3 is TGCAGCGTTGAGCCGGGGACTACGAGCACCGGGGAGCTGTTTTTT. This gives the protein CSVEPGTTSTGELFF.

Many counts were recorded for this clonotype. The chain uses TRBV20-1 and TRBJ2-7, with D unresolved. V was cut by 1 base and J by 5 bases, with 9 bases left in between. Germline loops: CDR1 DFQATT, CDR2 SNEGSKA (reference sequence). CDR3 length: 12 amino acids. Written as DNA, the CDR3 is TGCAGTGCTAGAGGGACCACCCACGAGCAGTACTTC. Its protein product is CSARGTTHEQYF.

This chain joins TRBV4-1 and TRBJ2-1; D may be TRBD1 or TRBD2 (5 bases each). V shed 0 bases and J shed 15 bases, with 21 bases lying between them. CDR1 is MGHRA and CDR2 is YSYEKL in the germline V gene. This CDR3 has 15 residues. The CDR3 nucleotides read TGCGCCAGCAGCCAAGATGAGATCCACGCTGGGACCCCGTTCTTC. Translating gives CASSQDEIHAGTPFF.

The chain employs TRBV18 and TRBJ1-1; D is unresolved. Germline V gene lookup returns CDR1 KGHSH and CDR2 LQKENI. The V and J ends lost 8 bases and 1 base respectively, with 11 bases between them. The CDR3 loop spans 13 amino acids. CDR3 sequence reads: CASTPQTNTEAFF. DNA for the CDR3: TGTGCCAGCACGCCCCAGACGAACACTGAAGCTTTCTTT.

This clonotype was found many times. This chain uses TRBV12-3 or TRBV12-4 with TRBJ1-6; D gene ambiguous. The CDR3 loop spans 17 amino acids. Deletions cut 0 bases from V and 8 bases from J, with 17 bases between. CDR3 DNA: TGTGCCAGCAGTTTAGCGCATCTGACATCCTTTTATTCACCCCTCCACTTT. Translation gives CASSLAHLTSFYSPLHF.

At least ten counts were recorded for this clonotype. The chain combines TRBV27 with TRBJ2-7; D not certain. The CDR3 has 15 residues. Between the trimmed V and J ends, which lost 1 base and 0 bases, there was a span of 10 bases. The germline V gene has CDR1 MNHEY and CDR2 SMNVEV (reference sequence). CDR3: CASSLFGPSSYEQYF. As DNA, the CDR3 is TGTGCCAGCAGTTTATTCGGGCCTAGCTCCTACGAGCAGTACTTC.